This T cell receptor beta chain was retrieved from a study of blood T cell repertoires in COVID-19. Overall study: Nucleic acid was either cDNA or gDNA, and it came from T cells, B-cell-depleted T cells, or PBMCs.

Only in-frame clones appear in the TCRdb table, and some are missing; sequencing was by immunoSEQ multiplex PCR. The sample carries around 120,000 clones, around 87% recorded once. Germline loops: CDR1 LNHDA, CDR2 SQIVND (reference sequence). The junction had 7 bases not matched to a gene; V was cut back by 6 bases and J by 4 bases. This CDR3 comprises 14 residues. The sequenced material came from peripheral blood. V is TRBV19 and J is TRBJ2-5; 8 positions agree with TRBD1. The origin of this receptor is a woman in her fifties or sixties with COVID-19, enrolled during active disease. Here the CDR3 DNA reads TGTGCCAGTAGAACAACAGGGGGTCGAGAGACCCAGTACTTC. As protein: CASRTTGGRETQYF.